Listed below are T cell receptor beta chains from one sample, sequenced in a study of radiotherapy plus CTLA-4 blockade in lung cancer. Repertoires were generated with immunoSEQ multiplex PCR, while TCRdb's copy carries only in-frame clones and drops some. The data hold approximately 50,000 clones, with 70% to 85% observed a single time. Here the sequenced sample was peripheral blood, taken from a patient treated with radiotherapy plus ipilimumab. The source is a human donor with non-small cell lung cancer whose response to radiotherapy plus ipilimumab could not be evaluated. Each CDR3 is given with its conserved first and last residue. D genes are given only for firm matches. Clone size is given for some rows only: seen once, a few or many times, or a class if the clone is expanded.

v_gene,d_gene,abundance,j_gene,CDR3aa,CDR3nt
TRBV11-2,NA,once,TRBJ1-5,CASSPTGLSNQPQHF,TGTGCCAGCAGCCCCACAGGGCTTAGCAATCAGCCCCAGCATTTT
TRBV5-4,NA,once,TRBJ2-7,CASSWTGGSDEQYF,TGTGCCAGCAGCTGGACGGGGGGCTCGGACGAGCAGTACTTC
TRBV10-3,TRBD1,NA,TRBJ1-1,CAISESRTGGVTEAFF,TGTGCCATCAGTGAGTCCCGGACAGGGGGCGTGACTGAAGCTTTCTTT
TRBV14,TRBD1,NA,TRBJ1-1,CASSLYGTGNTEAFF,TGTGCCAGCAGCCTGTACGGGACAGGTAACACTGAAGCTTTCTTT
TRBV11-2,TRBD1,NA,TRBJ1-4,CASTGGQETTNEKLFF,TGTGCCAGCACCGGGGGACAGGAGACAACTAATGAAAAACTGTTTTTT
TRBV10-2,NA,NA,TRBJ1-1,CASSETGKGVDTEAFF,TGCGCCAGCAGTGAAACAGGGAAGGGGGTCGACACTGAAGCTTTCTTT
TRBV5-6,NA,NA,TRBJ1-6,CASSLDRLGNSPLHF,TGTGCCAGCAGCTTGGACAGGTTGGGCAATTCACCCCTCCACTTT
TRBV18,NA,NA,TRBJ1-4,CASSPQQLNNEKLFF,TGTGCCAGCTCACCACAACAGCTCAATAATGAAAAACTGTTTTTT
TRBV4-1,NA,NA,TRBJ2-7,CASSQIPGQTGYEQYF,TGCGCCAGCAGCCAGATCCCGGGACAAACGGGGTACGAGCAGTACTTC
TRBV4-3,NA,NA,TRBJ2-3,CASSQDGGTAQYF,TGCGCCAGCAGCCAAGATGGGGGGACAGCGCAGTATTTT
TRBV29-1,NA,NA,TRBJ1-1,CSARRGENTEAFF,TGCAGCGCCCGGCGGGGCGAGAACACTGAAGCTTTCTTT